A selection of T cell receptor beta chains follows, all from one sample in a study of T cell repertoires in cytomegalovirus infection. From the reads, TCRdb called clonotypes with MiXCR, one entry per CDR3 protein. The sample has some 700,000 distinct CDR3 sequences, 35% seen once. The sequenced material came from PBMCs. Receptors originate from a human donor in good health (CMV status not recorded). Some clones in this sample may be carry-over from other donors' samples. The CDR3 runs from the conserved cysteine through the conserved F or W. Part of the rows lack a size; the others show once, few, many or a class for expanded clones.

V: TRBV4-3; size: NA; CDR3: CASSLEAHTDAFF
V: TRBV7-2; size: many; CDR3: CASSPDRGSYNEQFF
V: TRBV7-3; size: NA; CDR3: CASSQTGTGGEAFF
V: TRBV6-1; size: NA; CDR3: CASRIRSVGLMEQYF
V: TRBV7-9; size: NA; CDR3: CASSLATGYNSPLQF
V: TRBV9; size: few; CDR3: CASSVQGSRQETQYF
V: TRBV18; size: NA; CDR3: CASSRTGGDTYEQYF
V: TRBV6-2/TRBV6-3; size: NA; CDR3: CASRKGSYEQYF
V: TRBV7-2; size: few; CDR3: CASSLGGDSAKNIQYF
V: TRBV28; size: few; CDR3: CASSLTGGWRDYEQYF
V: TRBV25-1; size: NA; CDR3: CASRLGGTAFEKLFF
V: TRBV13; size: NA; CDR3: CASSFRQGGEVEQYF
V: TRBV20-1; size: NA; CDR3: CSADGLTFSNQPQHF
V: TRBV25-1; size: NA; CDR3: CASSPSRAPWNEQFF
V: TRBV27; size: few; CDR3: CASSRTASYEKLFF
V: TRBV7-2; size: many; CDR3: CASSFRGPDTEAFF
V: TRBV20-1; size: NA; CDR3: CSANPAAEGYEQYF
V: TRBV19; size: few; CDR3: CATTPGTGNYGYTF
V: TRBV3-1; size: few; CDR3: CASSQDWGSSYEQYF
V: TRBV12-3/TRBV12-4; size: NA; CDR3: CAGGGTVKNFWLTDTQYF
V: TRBV27; size: few; CDR3: CASSVGAPGPDTQYF
V: TRBV28; size: NA; CDR3: CASSFGNVWGTEAFF
V: TRBV6-5; size: many; CDR3: CASSYRERTGELFF
V: TRBV6-1; size: few; CDR3: CASSEWGYTF
V: TRBV15; size: NA; CDR3: CATSATGTDNEKLFF
V: TRBV28; size: NA; CDR3: CASSAGQSNNEKLFF
V: TRBV6-4; size: few; CDR3: CASSPNPLGWGEQFF
V: TRBV4-2; size: few; CDR3: CASSQDSATYEQYF
V: TRBV4-1; size: few; CDR3: CASSHNPGLAVYNEQFF
V: TRBV4-1; size: NA; CDR3: CASSQEKSRGTERQYF
V: TRBV6-1; size: NA; CDR3: CASTRRGENTGELFF
V: TRBV28; size: NA; CDR3: CASSPTGIQGSPLHF
V: TRBV28; size: NA; CDR3: CASMNSPALYGYTF
V: TRBV29-1; size: few; CDR3: CSVVQSSYEQYF
V: TRBV12-3/TRBV12-4; size: NA; CDR3: CASSFLGYFYTF
V: TRBV10-3; size: few; CDR3: CAMTGDASGANVLTF
V: TRBV7-2; size: NA; CDR3: CASSLNSDGYEQYF
V: TRBV19; size: few; CDR3: CASRQVQETQYF
V: TRBV11-2; size: NA; CDR3: CASSLGLGRTGNTIYF
V: TRBV6-1; size: many; CDR3: CASSAPSGGGARTQYF
V: TRBV6-5; size: few; CDR3: CASRTRGPTYEQYF
V: TRBV29-1; size: NA; CDR3: CSTETSGSGEQFF
V: TRBV5-6; size: NA; CDR3: CASSYGRKDSPLHF
V: TRBV12-3/TRBV12-4; size: few; CDR3: CASSPGQGLGNQPQHF
V: TRBV7-8; size: few; CDR3: CASSLFVYTEAFF
V: TRBV20-1; size: NA; CDR3: CSARDLGGALNTEAFF
V: TRBV9; size: few; CDR3: CASSVVSNQPHNEQFF
V: TRBV28; size: NA; CDR3: CASTVVGASAFF
V: TRBV12-3/TRBV12-4; size: many; CDR3: CASSLSGARDGYTF
V: TRBV10-3; size: NA; CDR3: CAISAGGAGTGELFF
V: TRBV27; size: NA; CDR3: CASSILTGGNSPLHF
V: TRBV6-2/TRBV6-3; size: few; CDR3: CASSQRNVAGKRDNEQFF
V: TRBV2; size: many; CDR3: CASRGEERGETQYF
V: TRBV20-1; size: NA; CDR3: CSARTPRTYEQYF
V: TRBV9; size: NA; CDR3: CASSVVDGGRFTGELFF